This note documents a single TCR beta chain sequence. The sample belongs to a study of blood T cell repertoires in COVID-19. V gave up 4 bases and J gave up 0 bases; unmatched junction bases: 3. Germline values: CDR1 LNHNV, CDR2 YYDKDF (reference sequence). The CDR3 runs 15 residues. Authors' analysis steps: How many nucleated cells were present was estimated from reference gene primer amplification. The repertoire was sequenced with immunoSEQ multiplex PCR; TCRdb's copy has only in-frame clones and lacks some. V, J and clone size are taken as reported in that table, and D and trimming were inferred from the DNA itself. The sample has about 180,000 clones, 89% seen once.

The sequence came from a man aged 18-30 years who had recovered from COVID-19. The chain recombines TRBV15 with TRBJ2-4; 7 nucleotides agree with TRBD1. Sequencing was performed on peripheral blood. CDR3 bases: TGTGCCACCAGCAAGAGGGGGCTAGCCAAAAACATTCAGTACTTC. Encoded protein: CATSKRGLAKNIQYF. The full variable domain, its missing parts supplied by reference TRBV15 and TRBJ2-4, is DAMVIQNPRYQVTQFGKPVTLSCSQTLNHNVMYWYQQKSSQAPKLLFHYYDKDFNNEADTPDNFQSRRPNTSFCFLDIRSPGLGDTAMYLCATSKRGLAKNIQYFGAGTRLSVL.